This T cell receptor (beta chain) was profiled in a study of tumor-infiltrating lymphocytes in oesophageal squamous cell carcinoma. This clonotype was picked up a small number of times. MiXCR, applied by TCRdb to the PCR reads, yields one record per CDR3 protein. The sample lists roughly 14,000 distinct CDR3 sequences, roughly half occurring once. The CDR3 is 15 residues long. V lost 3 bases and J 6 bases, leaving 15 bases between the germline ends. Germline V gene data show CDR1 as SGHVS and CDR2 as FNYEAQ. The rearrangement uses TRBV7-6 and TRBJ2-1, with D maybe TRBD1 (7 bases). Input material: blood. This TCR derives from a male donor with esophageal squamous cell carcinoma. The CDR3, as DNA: TGTGCCAGCAGCTTGGGGGGACAGCGCAGCAATGAGCAGTTCTTC. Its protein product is CASSLGGQRSNEQFF. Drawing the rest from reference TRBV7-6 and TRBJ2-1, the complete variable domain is GAGVSQSPRYKVTKRGQDVALRCDPISGHVSLYWYRQALGQGPEFLTYFNYEAQQDKSGLPNDRFSAERPEGSISTLTIQRTEQRDSAMYRCASSLGGQRSNEQFFGPGTRLTVL.